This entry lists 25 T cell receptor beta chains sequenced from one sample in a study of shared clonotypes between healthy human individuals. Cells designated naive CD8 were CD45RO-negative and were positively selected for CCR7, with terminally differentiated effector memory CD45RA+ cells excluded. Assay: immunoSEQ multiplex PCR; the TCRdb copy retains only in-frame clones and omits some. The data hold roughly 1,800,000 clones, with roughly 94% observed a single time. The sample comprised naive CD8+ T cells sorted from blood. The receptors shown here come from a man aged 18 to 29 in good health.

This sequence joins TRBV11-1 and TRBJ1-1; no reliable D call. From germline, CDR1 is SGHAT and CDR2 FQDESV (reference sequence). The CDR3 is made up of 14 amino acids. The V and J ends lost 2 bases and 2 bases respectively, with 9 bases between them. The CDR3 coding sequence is TGTGCCAGCAGCTTACTGGGTGGCAACACTGAAGCTTTCTTT. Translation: CASSLLGGNTEAFF.

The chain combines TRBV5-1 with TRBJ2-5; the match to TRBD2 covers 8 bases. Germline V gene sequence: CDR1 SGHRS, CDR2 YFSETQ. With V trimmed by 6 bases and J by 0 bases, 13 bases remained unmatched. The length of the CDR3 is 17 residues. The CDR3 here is CASTSPAGGKYQETQYF. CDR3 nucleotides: TGCGCCAGCACCTCCCCGGCGGGGGGAAAGTACCAAGAGACCCAGTACTTC.

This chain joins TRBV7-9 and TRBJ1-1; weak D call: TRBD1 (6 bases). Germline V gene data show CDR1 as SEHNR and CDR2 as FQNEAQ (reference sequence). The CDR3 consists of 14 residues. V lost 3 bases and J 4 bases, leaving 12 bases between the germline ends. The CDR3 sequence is CASSLPGASTEAFF. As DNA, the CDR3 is TGTGCCAGCAGCTTGCCGGGGGCGAGCACTGAAGCTTTCTTT.

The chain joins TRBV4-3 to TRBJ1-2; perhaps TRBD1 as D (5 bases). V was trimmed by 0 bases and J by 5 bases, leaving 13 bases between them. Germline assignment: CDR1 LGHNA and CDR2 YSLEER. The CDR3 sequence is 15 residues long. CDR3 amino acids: CASSQEGGADYGYTF. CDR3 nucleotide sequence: TGCGCCAGCAGCCAAGAAGGCGGGGCAGATTATGGCTACACCTTC.

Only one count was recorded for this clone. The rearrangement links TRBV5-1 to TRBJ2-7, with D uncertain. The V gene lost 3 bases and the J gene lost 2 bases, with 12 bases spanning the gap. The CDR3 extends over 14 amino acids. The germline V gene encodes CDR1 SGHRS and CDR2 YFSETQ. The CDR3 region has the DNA TGCGCCAGCAGCTGGAAAGGACGGACCTACGAGCAGTACTTC. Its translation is CASSWKGRTYEQYF.

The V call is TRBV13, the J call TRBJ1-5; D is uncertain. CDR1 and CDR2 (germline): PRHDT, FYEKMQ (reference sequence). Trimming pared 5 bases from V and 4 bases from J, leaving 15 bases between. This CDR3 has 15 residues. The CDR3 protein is CASSGRGTKNQPQHF. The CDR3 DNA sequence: TGTGCCAGCAGCGGTAGAGGCACTAAAAATCAGCCCCAGCATTTT.

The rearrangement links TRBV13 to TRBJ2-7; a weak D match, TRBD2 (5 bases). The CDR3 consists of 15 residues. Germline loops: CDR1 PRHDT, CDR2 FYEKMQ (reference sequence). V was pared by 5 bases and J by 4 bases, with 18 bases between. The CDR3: CASSPGIGEFYEQYF. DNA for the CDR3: TGTGCCAGCAGCCCGGGCATCGGGGAGTTTTACGAGCAGTACTTC.

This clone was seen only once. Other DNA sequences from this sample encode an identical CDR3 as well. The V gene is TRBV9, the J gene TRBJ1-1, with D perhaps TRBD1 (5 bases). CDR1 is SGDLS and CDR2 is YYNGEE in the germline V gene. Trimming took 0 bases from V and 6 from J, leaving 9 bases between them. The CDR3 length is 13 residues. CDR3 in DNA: TGTGCCAGCAGCGTAGGGGGGGAGCCTGAAGCTTTCTTT. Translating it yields CASSVGGEPEAFF. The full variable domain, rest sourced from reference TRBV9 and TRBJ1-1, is DSGVTQTPKHLITATGQRVTLRCSPRSGDLSVYWYQQSLDQGLQFLIQYYNGEERAKGNILERFSAQQFPDLHSELNLSSLELGDSALYFCASSVGGEPEAFFGQGTRLTVV.

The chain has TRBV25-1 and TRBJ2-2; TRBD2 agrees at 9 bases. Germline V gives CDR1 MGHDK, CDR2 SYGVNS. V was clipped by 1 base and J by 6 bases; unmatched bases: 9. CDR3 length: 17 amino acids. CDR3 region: CASSEFLAGVGAGELFF. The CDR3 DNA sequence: TGTGCCAGCAGTGAATTTTTAGCGGGAGTTGGAGCCGGGGAGCTGTTTTTT.

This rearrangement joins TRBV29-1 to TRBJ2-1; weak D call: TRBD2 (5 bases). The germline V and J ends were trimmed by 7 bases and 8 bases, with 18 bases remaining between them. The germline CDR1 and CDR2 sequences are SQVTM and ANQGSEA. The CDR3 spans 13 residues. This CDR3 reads CSAPLAGVYEQFF. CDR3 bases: TGCAGCGCTCCCCTCGCGGGTGTATATGAGCAGTTCTTC.

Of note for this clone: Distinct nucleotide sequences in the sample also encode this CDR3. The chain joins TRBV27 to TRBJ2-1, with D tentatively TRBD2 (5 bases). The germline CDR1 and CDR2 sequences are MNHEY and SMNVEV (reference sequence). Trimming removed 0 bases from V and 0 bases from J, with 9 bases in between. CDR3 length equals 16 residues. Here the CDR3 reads CASSLSPGSSYNEQFF. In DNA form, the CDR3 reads TGTGCCAGCAGTTTATCCCCGGGGAGCTCCTACAATGAGCAGTTCTTC.

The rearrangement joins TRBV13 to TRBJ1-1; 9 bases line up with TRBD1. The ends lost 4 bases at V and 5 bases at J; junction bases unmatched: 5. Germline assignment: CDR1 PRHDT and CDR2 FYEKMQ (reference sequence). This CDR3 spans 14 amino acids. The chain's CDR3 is CASSSGQGLTEAFF. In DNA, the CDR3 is TGTGCCAGCAGCTCAGGACAGGGGCTAACTGAAGCTTTCTTT.

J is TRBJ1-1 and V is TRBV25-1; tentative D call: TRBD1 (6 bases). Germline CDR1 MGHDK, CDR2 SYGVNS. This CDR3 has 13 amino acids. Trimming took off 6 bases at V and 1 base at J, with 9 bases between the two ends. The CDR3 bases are TGTGCCAGCAGCCTACAGGGGAACACTGAAGCTTTCTTT. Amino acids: CASSLQGNTEAFF.

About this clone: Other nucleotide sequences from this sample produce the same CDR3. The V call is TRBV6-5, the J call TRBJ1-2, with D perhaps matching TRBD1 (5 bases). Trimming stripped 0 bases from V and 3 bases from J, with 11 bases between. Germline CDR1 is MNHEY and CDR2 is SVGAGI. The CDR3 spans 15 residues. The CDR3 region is CASSYSAGLDYGYTF. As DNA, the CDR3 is TGTGCCAGCAGTTACTCCGCAGGGTTGGACTATGGCTACACCTTC.

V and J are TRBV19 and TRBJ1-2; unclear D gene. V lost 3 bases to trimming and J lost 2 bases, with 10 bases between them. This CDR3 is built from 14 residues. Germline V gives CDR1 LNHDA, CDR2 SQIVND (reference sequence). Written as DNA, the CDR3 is TGTGCCAGTAGTATGGTTGGGCAGAACTATGGCTACACCTTC. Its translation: CASSMVGQNYGYTF.

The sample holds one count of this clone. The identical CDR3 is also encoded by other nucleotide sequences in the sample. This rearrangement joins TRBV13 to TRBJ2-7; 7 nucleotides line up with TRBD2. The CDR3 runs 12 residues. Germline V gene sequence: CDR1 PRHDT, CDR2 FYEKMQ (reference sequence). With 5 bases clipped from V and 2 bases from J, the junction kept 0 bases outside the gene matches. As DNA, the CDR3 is TGTGCCAGCAGCAGCGGGACCTACGAGCAGTACTTC. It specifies CASSSGTYEQYF.

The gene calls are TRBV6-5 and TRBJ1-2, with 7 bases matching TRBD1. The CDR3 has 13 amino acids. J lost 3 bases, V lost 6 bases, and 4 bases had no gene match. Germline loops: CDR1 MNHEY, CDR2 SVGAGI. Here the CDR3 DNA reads TGTGCCAGCAGCGACAGGGATGACTATGGCTACACCTTC. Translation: CASSDRDDYGYTF.

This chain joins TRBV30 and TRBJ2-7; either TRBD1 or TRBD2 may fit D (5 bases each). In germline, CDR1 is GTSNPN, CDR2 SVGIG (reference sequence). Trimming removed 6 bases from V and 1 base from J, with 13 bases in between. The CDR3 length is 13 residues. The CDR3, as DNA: TGTGCCTGCGAGGGGCGGACATCCTACGAGCAGTACTTC. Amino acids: CACEGRTSYEQYF.

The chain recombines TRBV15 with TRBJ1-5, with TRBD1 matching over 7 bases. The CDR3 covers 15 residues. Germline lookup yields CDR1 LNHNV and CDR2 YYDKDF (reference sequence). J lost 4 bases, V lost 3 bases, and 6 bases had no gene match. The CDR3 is CATSSSGGGNQPQHF. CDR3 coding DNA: TGTGCCACCAGCAGTTCAGGGGGTGGTAATCAGCCCCAGCATTTT.

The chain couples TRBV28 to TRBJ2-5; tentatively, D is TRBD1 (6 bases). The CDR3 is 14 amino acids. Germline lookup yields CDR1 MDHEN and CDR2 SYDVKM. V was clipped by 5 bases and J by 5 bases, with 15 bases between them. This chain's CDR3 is CASSPETGLETQYF. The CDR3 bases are TGTGCCAGCAGTCCTGAAACAGGGTTGGAGACCCAGTACTTC.

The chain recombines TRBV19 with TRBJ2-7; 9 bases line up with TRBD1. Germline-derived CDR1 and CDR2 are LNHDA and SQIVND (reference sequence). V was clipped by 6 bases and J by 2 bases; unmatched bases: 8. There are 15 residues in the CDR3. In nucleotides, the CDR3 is TGTGCCAGTAGGGCCGGACAGGGGAATGCCTACGAGCAGTACTTC. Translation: CASRAGQGNAYEQYF.

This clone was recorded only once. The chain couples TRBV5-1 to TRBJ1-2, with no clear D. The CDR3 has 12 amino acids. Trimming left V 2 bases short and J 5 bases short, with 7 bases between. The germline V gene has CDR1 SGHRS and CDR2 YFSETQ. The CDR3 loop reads CASSLDTYGYTF. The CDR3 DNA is TGCGCCAGCAGCTTAGACACATATGGCTACACCTTC.

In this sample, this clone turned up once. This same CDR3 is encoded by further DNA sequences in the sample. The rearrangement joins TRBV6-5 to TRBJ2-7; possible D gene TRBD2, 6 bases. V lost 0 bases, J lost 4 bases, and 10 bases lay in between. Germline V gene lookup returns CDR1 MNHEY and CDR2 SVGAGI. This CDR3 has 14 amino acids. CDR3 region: CASSYSGGFYEQYF. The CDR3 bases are TGTGCCAGCAGTTACTCAGGAGGGTTTTACGAGCAGTACTTC.

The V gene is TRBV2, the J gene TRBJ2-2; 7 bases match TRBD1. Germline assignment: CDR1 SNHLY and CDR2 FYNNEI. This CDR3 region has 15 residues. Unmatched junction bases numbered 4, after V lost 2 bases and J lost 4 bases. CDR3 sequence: CASSERPGGTGELFF. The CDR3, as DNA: TGTGCCAGCAGTGAACGGCCAGGGGGCACCGGGGAGCTGTTTTTT.

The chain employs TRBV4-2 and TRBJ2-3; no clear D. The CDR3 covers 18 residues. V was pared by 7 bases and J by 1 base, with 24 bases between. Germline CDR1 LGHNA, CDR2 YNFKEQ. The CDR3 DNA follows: TGTGCCAGCACCTCAAATTTCCCCGTCCTAACAGGCACAGATACGCAGTATTTT. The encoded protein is CASTSNFPVLTGTDTQYF.